This T cell receptor (beta chain) was sequenced in a study of blood T cell repertoires in COVID-19. The overall study: PBMCs, B-cell-depleted T cells, or T cells were the source of the cDNA or gDNA that made up the material.

This clone was recorded once. The authors' processing: Cell counts per sample came from amplifying reference gene primers. Sequenced by immunoSEQ multiplex PCR; TCRdb stores in-frame clones only, minus some. The V and J calls and clone size come from that table; D and trimming were worked out from the DNA. The sample contains about 35,000 clones, more than 80% of which appear only once. Trimming removed 2 bases from V and 4 bases from J, with 16 bases in between. The CDR3 runs to 16 residues. CDR1 and CDR2 (germline): SGHRS, YFSETQ. What was sequenced was peripheral blood. The sequence derives from a man aged 60-69 years with active or convalescent COVID-19. The chain carries TRBV5-1 and TRBJ2-1; D perhaps matches TRBD1 (6 bases). The CDR3 bases are TGCGCCAGCAGCTTAAACAGGGTAACGACTTACAATGAGCAGTTCTTC. It codes for CASSLNRVTTYNEQFF.